This T cell receptor beta chain stems from a study of cytomegalovirus exposure and HLA in healthy donors. Note on this clone: Its antigen remains unknown.

V shed 7 bases and J 9 bases; nucleotides not matched to a gene: 11. CDR1 and CDR2 from the germline V gene are LNHDA and SQIVND (reference sequence). CDR3 length equals 13 residues. The study ran its PCR with 60 Vbeta and 13 Jbeta primers. Assay: immunoSEQ multiplex PCR; the TCRdb copy retains only in-frame clones and omits some. Of under 150,000 clones listed, approximately 80% are singletons. General study findings and limits: As immune exposure information, only CMV serostatus was available.

The rearrangement joins TRBV19 to TRBJ1-1; 7 bases are shared with TRBD1. Material for sequencing was PBMCs. This clonotype originated in a man under 40 in good health and CMV-seropositive. As DNA, the CDR3 is TGTGCCAGTACTTCTCCCCAGGGGGGAAAAGCTTTCTTT. Its protein is CASTSPQGGKAFF.